This TCR beta chain was profiled in a study of beta chain features in type 1 diabetes. Study-level results: Within each of all four CD4+ subsets, Type 1 diabetes patients had TCRB CDR3s that were moderately but significantly shorter.

In germline, CDR1 is ENHRY, CDR2 SYGVKD. The length of the CDR3 is 12 residues. V gave up 4 bases and J gave up 2 bases, with 5 bases separating them. The sequenced template was cDNA made from the entire isolated RNA. Here immunoSEQ multiplex PCR was the method, and the copy in TCRdb shows in-frame clones only, minus some. The data contain 630,000 or so clones, over 13% of them singletons. Concerning this clone itself: Its antigen is as yet unknown.

The chain couples TRBV10-3 to TRBJ1-2, with a possible D match to TRBD1 (5 bases). Sequenced input: naive CD4+ T cells from blood. This receptor was taken from a man in his late teens or twenties with type 1 diabetes. The DNA for the CDR3 is TGTGCCATCAGTGCAGGGAACTATGGCTACACCTTC. It encodes CAISAGNYGYTF.